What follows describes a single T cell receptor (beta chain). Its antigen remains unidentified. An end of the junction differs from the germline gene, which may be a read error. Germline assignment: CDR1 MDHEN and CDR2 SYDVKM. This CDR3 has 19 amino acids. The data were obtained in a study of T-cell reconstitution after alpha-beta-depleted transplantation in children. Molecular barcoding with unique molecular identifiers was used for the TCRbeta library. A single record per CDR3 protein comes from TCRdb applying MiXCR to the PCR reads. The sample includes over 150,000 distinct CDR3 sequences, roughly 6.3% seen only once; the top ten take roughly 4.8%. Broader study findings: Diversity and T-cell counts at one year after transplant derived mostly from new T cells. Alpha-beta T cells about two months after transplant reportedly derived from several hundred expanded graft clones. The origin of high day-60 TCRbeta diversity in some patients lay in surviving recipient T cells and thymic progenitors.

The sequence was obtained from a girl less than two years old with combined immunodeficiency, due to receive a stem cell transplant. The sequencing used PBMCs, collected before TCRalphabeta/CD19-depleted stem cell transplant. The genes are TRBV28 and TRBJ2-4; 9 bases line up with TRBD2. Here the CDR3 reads CTSSLGGPRLAVAKNIQYF. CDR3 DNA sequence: TGTACCAGCAGTTTAGGAGGCCCGCGACTAGCGGTAGCCAAAAACATTCAGTACTTC.